The sequence of this T cell receptor (beta chain) was determined in a study of T cell responses to AZD1222 COVID-19 vaccine (dated by TCRdb to about 2021). The study in broad terms: AZD1222 recipients whose second dose came at about 4 weeks and those whose second dose came at about 12 weeks were combined into one group, since spike-specific TCR depth and breadth did not differ between the two schedules. A total of more than 230 trial participants underwent TCR sequencing, of whom nearly 210 had received two doses of AZD1222 and about 26 had received two doses of the MenACWY control vaccine. Enrollment into the trials was organized by age into subgroups of 18-55, 56-69 and 70-plus years, and those subgroups contained approximately 150, 30 and 60 TCR-sequenced participants, respectively.

The label giving this sample's time point can be read as: baseline before first vaccination. Vaccinee samples came from UK trials COV001 and COV002, including a single-blind randomized controlled phase 2/3 trial of AZD1222 (ChAdOx1 nCoV-19) in healthy adults. For TCRbeta chain sequencing, PBMC samples from trial participants were taken at day 0 and at day 28 after the second dose. Study-wide conclusions, independent of this receptor: Nearly half of unique spike-specific TCRs reportedly recognized epitopes outside regions mutated in the B.1.351 and B.1.1.7 variants. Participants were mostly white British and included more females than males, and it was suggested by the authors that clonal diversity may have been underestimated. After two AZD1222 doses, both the breadth and the depth of spike-specific TCRs were significantly higher than at day 0 and than in MenACWY recipients. Conclusions about previously exposed vaccinees are limited because only a handful of AZD1222 recipients were SARS-CoV-2 seropositive at baseline. Vaccine-associated CD4 TCRs spanned the whole spike protein, with dominant responses in regions 160-218 and 743-854. In the small 56-69-year group, the increase in depth fell short of significance, most likely because of low power. No day 14 peak-response samples were available, so repertoires were characterized only after the peak T cell response.

The CDR3 covers 14 residues, taking in both the cysteine and the phenylalanine. The CDR3 DNA has 42 bases and is translated from base 1. Relative to germline, V is 4 bases shorter and J is 6 bases shorter, with 15 bases between their ends. CDR1 is given as SGHNT and CDR2 as YENEEA, both from the germline V gene. This clone showed up just a few times. Its antigen remains undetermined. No qualities accompany the bases; no much larger clone lies one base away. The CDR3 regions of human TCRbeta chains were analyzed by immunosequencing. The study's processing was this. TCRs in the repertoires were compared against a reference library of SARS-CoV-2-specific TCRs that had been generated with the MIRA antigen-specificity platform. Breadth was defined as the fraction of unique TCRs that were SARS-CoV-2-associated. Depth was defined as the fraction of total T cells that were SARS-CoV-2-associated. Using the MIRA data, each spike-specific TCR was assigned both to the spike region to which the TCR was reactive and to a CD4 or CD8 class. Log10-transformed breadth and depth values were compared by one-way ANOVA with Sidak's multiple comparisons tests. Not all clones reach the TCRdb copy of this immuneACCESS table, which keeps in-frame sequences only. Checked studies attribute under half of the gap to unresolved V genes and leave the rest unexplained. V and J calls and clone size are those listed in that table; D and trimming were worked out from the DNA. This sample lists around 180,000 clones; about 86% were detected once. Approximately 0.5% of the sample is held by the ten biggest clonotypes.

This receptor was taken from an adult in good health. In this chain, TRBV11-3 is recombined with TRBJ1-1; the best D guess is TRBD1, with 5 bases matching. The material was peripheral blood, obtained on day 0 of AZD1222 vaccination. The CDR3 is CASSSDPRGAEAFF. The nucleotide sequence is given as TGTGCCAGCAGCTCGGACCCTCGGGGGGCTGAAGCTTTCTTT. Where the CDR3 stops, the reference TRBV11-3 and TRBJ1-1 genes take over; the full variable domain is EAGVVQSPRYKIIEKKQPVAFWCNPISGHNTLYWYLQNLGQGPELLIRYENEEAVDDSQLPKDRFSAERLKGVDSTLKIQPAELGDSAVYLCASSSDPRGAEAFFGQGTRLTVV.